This TCR beta chain stems from a study of neurological immune-mediated disorders. The study, taken as a whole, reports: Expanded clones shared no identical CDR3 amino acid sequences across subjects, which suggested private TCR-beta repertoires in all groups. The most TCR clonal expansion was seen in HTLV-1-associated myelopathy, whereas the least was seen in multiple sclerosis, below the level in healthy controls.

Unsorted libraries were derived from 2 million PBMCs stored at -80 C. 5'RACE employing 10-nucleotide random UMIs yielded the cDNA. TCRdb recomputed calls from the 5' RACE reads with MiXCR, one row per CDR3 protein. The table includes under 60,000 distinct CDR3 sequences, about 15% detected once. This clonotype was seen at least ten times. Its antigen is unidentified. The CDR3 has 13 amino acids. V was cut by 5 bases and J by 7 bases, with 15 bases left in between. This clonotype originated in a man between 60 and 75 years old in good health. The sample was PBMCs. This chain joins TRBV12-3 or TRBV12-4 and TRBJ2-7, with D perhaps being TRBD1 or TRBD2 (5 bases each). The CDR3 sequence: CASSPGPSSEQYF. The CDR3 DNA reads as TGTGCCAGCAGTCCGGGACCTTCATCGGAGCAGTACTTC.